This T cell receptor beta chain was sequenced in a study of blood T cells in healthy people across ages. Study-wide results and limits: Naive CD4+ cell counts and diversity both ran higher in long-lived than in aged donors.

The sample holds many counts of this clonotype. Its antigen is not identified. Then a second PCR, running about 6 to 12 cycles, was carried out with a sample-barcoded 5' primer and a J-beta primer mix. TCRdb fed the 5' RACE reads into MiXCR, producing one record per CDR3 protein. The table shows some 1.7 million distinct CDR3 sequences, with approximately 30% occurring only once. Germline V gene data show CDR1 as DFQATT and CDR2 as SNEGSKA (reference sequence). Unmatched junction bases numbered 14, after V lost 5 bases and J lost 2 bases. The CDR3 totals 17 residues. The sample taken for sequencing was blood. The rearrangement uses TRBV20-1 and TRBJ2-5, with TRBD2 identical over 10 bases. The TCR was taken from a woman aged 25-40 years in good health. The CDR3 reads CSALRPSGRESQETQYF. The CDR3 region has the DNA TGCAGTGCTCTACGTCCCAGCGGGAGGGAGAGTCAAGAGACCCAGTACTTC.